This T cell receptor beta chain was found in a study of neurological immune-mediated disorders. This clonotype was seen many times. Germline CDR1 is DFQATT and CDR2 is SNEGSKA (reference sequence). The CDR3 totals 15 residues. Trimming removed 0 bases from V and 5 bases from J, with 16 bases in between. TCRdb processed the 5' RACE reads anew with MiXCR; each CDR3 protein has one entry. The repertoire includes approximately 50,000 distinct CDR3 sequences, around 3.5% of them detected once, and about 6% sits in the top ten. The chain links TRBV20-1 to TRBJ1-1; D unclear. This TCR was recovered from a man aged 35-49 years with multiple sclerosis. Sequencing input: PBMCs. CDR3 nucleotides: TGCAGTGCTAGAGATCCCGAAGGGTTGAGTACTGAAGCTTTCTTT. Translating gives CSARDPEGLSTEAFF.